This T cell receptor (beta chain) was captured by sequencing in a study of T cell responses to AZD1222 COVID-19 vaccine. Looking at the study overall: Recipients boosted at about 4 weeks or about 12 weeks are pooled. Study-wide results and caveats: With dominance at 160-218 and 743-854, vaccine-associated CD4 TCRs spanned spike. White British ancestry dominated among donors, who included more females, and clonal diversity was possibly underestimated.

CDR3 length: 15 residues. Trimming took off 5 bases at V and 4 bases at J, with 18 bases between the two ends. CDR1 and CDR2 (germline): SGHTA, FQGTGA. Here immunoSEQ multiplex PCR was the method, and the copy in TCRdb shows in-frame clones only, minus some. The sample has around 140,000 clones, 90% seen once; the top ten hold 1.6%. A note on this clone: Its antigen is not known.

This clonotype was obtained from an adult in good health. The gene calls are TRBV7-3 and TRBJ2-7, with D possibly being TRBD2 (6 bases). The sample in question was peripheral blood, obtained on day 0 of AZD1222 vaccination. The CDR3: CASSPWAGPEYEQYF. The CDR3 DNA follows: TGTGCCAGCAGCCCATGGGCGGGACCGGAGTACGAGCAGTACTTC. Variable domain in full (rest from reference TRBV7-3 and TRBJ2-7): GAGVSQTPSNKVTEKGKYVELRCDPISGHTALYWYRQSLGQGPEFLIYFQGTGAADDSGLPNDRFFAVRPEGSVSTLKIQRTERGDSAVYLCASSPWAGPEYEQYFGPGTRLTVT.